These T cell receptor beta chains were read from a single sample in a study of cytomegalovirus exposure and HLA in healthy donors. Generated by immunoSEQ multiplex PCR, the TCRdb table keeps only in-frame clones and is missing some. Among about 200,000 clones listed, less than 90% were seen once. Sequencing was carried out using PBMCs. The source is a woman in her 30s in good health and CMV-seronegative. CDR3s include the opening cysteine and the closing phenylalanine or tryptophan. Fields, in order: J gene, V gene, clone size, D gene, CDR3 DNA, CDR3 protein. The D gene is left open where the match is weak. Size is omitted from some rows. Given values are once, few, many or a class for expanded clones.

J: TRBJ2-5; V: TRBV7-7; size: NA; D: NA; DNA: TGTGCTAGCAGTTCGAATCCGGGGGAGACCCAGTACTTC; CDR3: CASSSNPGETQYF
J: TRBJ1-5; V: TRBV6-1; size: NA; D: NA; DNA: TGTGCCAGCAGTGCCCTCCGGGGGAGGAGTCCCAATCAGCCCCAGCATTTT; CDR3: CASSALRGRSPNQPQHF
J: TRBJ2-7; V: TRBV2; size: NA; D: TRBD2; DNA: TGTGCCAGCAGGGGGACTAGCGGGATGTACGAGCAGTACTTC; CDR3: CASRGTSGMYEQYF
J: TRBJ2-7; V: TRBV4-2; size: once; D: NA; DNA: TGTGCCAGCAGCCAAGCACAGGGTACCCAATACGAGCAGTACTTC; CDR3: CASSQAQGTQYEQYF
J: TRBJ1-5; V: TRBV2; size: NA; D: TRBD1; DNA: TGTGCCAGCAGTTTTCGACAGGGGGCGCAGCCCCAGCATTTT; CDR3: CASSFRQGAQPQHF
J: TRBJ1-1; V: TRBV4-2; size: few; D: NA; DNA: TGTGCCAGCAGCCAAGCTGGACAGATGAACACTGAAGCTTTCTTT; CDR3: CASSQAGQMNTEAFF
J: TRBJ2-1; V: TRBV11-2; size: NA; D: TRBD2; DNA: TGTGCCAGCAGCTTTGCCAGCGGGAACAATGAGCAGTTCTTC; CDR3: CASSFASGNNEQFF
J: TRBJ1-2; V: TRBV28; size: NA; D: NA; DNA: TGTGCCAGCAGTCCCGGGAATCTTTTAGGATATGGCTACACCTTC; CDR3: CASSPGNLLGYGYTF
J: TRBJ2-5; V: TRBV5-4; size: NA; D: NA; DNA: TGTGCCAGCAGCCAAGACAAGCAAGAGACCCAGTACTTC; CDR3: CASSQDKQETQYF
J: TRBJ2-5; V: TRBV5-4; size: NA; D: NA; DNA: TGTGCCAGCAGCCCCCCAGGGTACCAAGAGACCCAGTACTTC; CDR3: CASSPPGYQETQYF
J: TRBJ2-2; V: TRBV9; size: NA; D: NA; DNA: TGTGCCAGCAGCTTGCTTGGAGTTGGGGAGCTGTTTTTT; CDR3: CASSLLGVGELFF
J: TRBJ2-2; V: TRBV28; size: NA; D: NA; DNA: TGTGCCAGCAGTTCAGGCTTTATAAGGGAGCTGTTTTTT; CDR3: CASSSGFIRELFF
J: TRBJ2-7; V: TRBV5-1; size: few; D: NA; DNA: TGCGCCAGCAGTGATCAAGGACTCCCGAGCTCCTACGAGCAGTACTTC; CDR3: CASSDQGLPSSYEQYF
J: TRBJ2-1; V: TRBV5-1; size: NA; D: NA; DNA: TGCGCCAGCAGCGCTAGGTCGAATGAGCAGTTCTTC; CDR3: CASSARSNEQFF
J: TRBJ2-1; V: TRBV5-8; size: NA; D: NA; DNA: TGTGCCAGCCAGGGGCAGAACAATGAGCAGTTCTTC; CDR3: CASQGQNNEQFF
J: TRBJ2-7; V: TRBV25-1; size: NA; D: TRBD1; DNA: TGTGCCAGCAATCCCGACAGGGGTGTCGACGAGCAGTACTTC; CDR3: CASNPDRGVDEQYF
J: TRBJ2-1; V: TRBV29-1; size: NA; D: TRBD1; DNA: TGCAGCGTCGCCGGGACAGTTGACAATGAGCAGTTCTTC; CDR3: CSVAGTVDNEQFF
J: TRBJ2-3; V: TRBV2; size: NA; D: TRBD2; DNA: TGTGCCAGCAGCTCCCCACCCAGCGGGGGGTACACAGATACGCAGTATTTT; CDR3: CASSSPPSGGYTDTQYF
J: TRBJ2-2; V: TRBV2; size: NA; D: TRBD2; DNA: TGTGCCAGCAGTTCACAGGCGGGGGGGCGTATGAGGGAGCTGTTTTTT; CDR3: CASSSQAGGRMRELFF
J: TRBJ2-1; V: TRBV9; size: NA; D: NA; DNA: TGTGCCAGCAGCGTCTCGGGATCCTACAATGAGCAGTTCTTC; CDR3: CASSVSGSYNEQFF
J: TRBJ1-6; V: TRBV7-8; size: NA; D: NA; DNA: TGTGCCAGCAGCCCAGGGGTGTCCTATAATTCACCCCTCCACTTT; CDR3: CASSPGVSYNSPLHF
J: TRBJ1-4; V: TRBV5-8; size: NA; D: NA; DNA: TGTGCCAGCAGCTTGGTAATGGGAGGGAATGAAAAACTGTTTTTT; CDR3: CASSLVMGGNEKLFF
J: TRBJ2-1; V: TRBV4-1; size: NA; D: NA; DNA: TGCGCCAGCAGCCAAATCTCCGGGTATGGTAATGAGCAGTTCTTC; CDR3: CASSQISGYGNEQFF
J: TRBJ2-7; V: TRBV28; size: NA; D: NA; DNA: TGTGCCAGCAGTTTGGGGACTGGGAAACCCTCGACCTCTTACGAGCAGTACTTC; CDR3: CASSLGTGKPSTSYEQYF
J: TRBJ1-2; V: TRBV5-1; size: once; D: TRBD1; DNA: TGCGCCAACCGACCACAGGGGTCGAGTTTTGAGGGCTACACCTTC; CDR3: CANRPQGSSFEGYTF
J: TRBJ1-4; V: TRBV2; size: NA; D: TRBD1; DNA: TGTGCCAGCAGCCGAGCTTGGACAGGGTCTGAAAAACTGTTTTTT; CDR3: CASSRAWTGSEKLFF
J: TRBJ2-3; V: TRBV5-1; size: NA; D: TRBD1; DNA: TGCGCCAGCAGCTTGACAGGGGACACAGATACGCAGTATTTT; CDR3: CASSLTGDTDTQYF
J: TRBJ2-7; V: TRBV18; size: NA; D: NA; DNA: TGTGCCAGCTCACCGACAACATCCTCCTACGAGCAGTACTTC; CDR3: CASSPTTSSYEQYF